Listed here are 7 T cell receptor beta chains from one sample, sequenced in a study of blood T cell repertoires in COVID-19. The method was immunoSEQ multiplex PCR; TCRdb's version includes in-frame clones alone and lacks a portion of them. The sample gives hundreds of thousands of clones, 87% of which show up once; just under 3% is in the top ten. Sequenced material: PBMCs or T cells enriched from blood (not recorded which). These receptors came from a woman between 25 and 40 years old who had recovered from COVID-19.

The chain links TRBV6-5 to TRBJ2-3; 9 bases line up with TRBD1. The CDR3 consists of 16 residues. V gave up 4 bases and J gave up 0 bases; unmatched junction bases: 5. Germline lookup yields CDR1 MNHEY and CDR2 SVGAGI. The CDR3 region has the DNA TGTGCCAGCAGTTTACAAGGGACAGGGAGCACAGATACGCAGTATTTT. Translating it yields CASSLQGTGSTDTQYF.

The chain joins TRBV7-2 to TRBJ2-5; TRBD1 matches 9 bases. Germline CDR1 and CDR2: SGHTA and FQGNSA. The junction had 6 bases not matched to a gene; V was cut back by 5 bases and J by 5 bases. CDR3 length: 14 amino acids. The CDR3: CASSRDRAEETQYF. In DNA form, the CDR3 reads TGTGCCAGCAGCCGGGACAGGGCTGAGGAGACCCAGTACTTC.

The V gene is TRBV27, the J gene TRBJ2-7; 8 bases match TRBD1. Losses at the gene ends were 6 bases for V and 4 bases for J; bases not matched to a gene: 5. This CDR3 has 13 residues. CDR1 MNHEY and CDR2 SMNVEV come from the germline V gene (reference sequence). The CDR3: CASRSGGPYEQYF. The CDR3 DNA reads TGTGCCAGCAGGTCAGGGGGCCCGTACGAGCAGTACTTC.

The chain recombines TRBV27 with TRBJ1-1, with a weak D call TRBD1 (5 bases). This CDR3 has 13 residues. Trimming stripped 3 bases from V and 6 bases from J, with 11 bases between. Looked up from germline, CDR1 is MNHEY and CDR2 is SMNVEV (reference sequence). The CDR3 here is CASSFTDRSEAFF. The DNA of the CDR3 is TGTGCCAGCAGTTTTACCGACAGATCTGAAGCTTTCTTT.

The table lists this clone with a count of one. DNA of the CDR3: TGCGCCAGCAGCCGGGTTAATAGGGAGCAGTACTTC. Protein: CASSRVNREQYF. The rearrangement links TRBV5-1 to TRBJ2-7; no clear D. Trimming removed 4 bases from V and 7 bases from J, with 12 bases in between. From germline, CDR1 is SGHRS and CDR2 YFSETQ. CDR3 length equals 12 residues. Full variable domain (outside the CDR3, taken from reference TRBV5-1 and TRBJ2-7): KAGVTQTPRYLIKTRGQQVTLSCSPISGHRSVSWYQQTPGQGLQFLFEYFSETQRNKGNFPGRFSGRQFSNSRSEMNVSTLELGDSALYLCASSRVNREQYFGPGTRLTVT.

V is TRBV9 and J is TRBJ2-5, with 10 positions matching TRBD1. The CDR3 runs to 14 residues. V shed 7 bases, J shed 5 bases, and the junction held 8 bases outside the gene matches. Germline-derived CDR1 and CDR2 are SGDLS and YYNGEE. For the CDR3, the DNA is TGTGCCAGCTCCGGGACAGGGGTTAGCGAGACCCAGTACTTC. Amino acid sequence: CASSGTGVSETQYF.

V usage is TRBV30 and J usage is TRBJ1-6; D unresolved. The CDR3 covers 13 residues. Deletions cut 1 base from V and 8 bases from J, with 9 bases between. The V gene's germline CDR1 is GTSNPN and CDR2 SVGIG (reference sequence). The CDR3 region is CAWSDQGDSPLHF. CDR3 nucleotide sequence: TGTGCCTGGAGTGACCAAGGAGATTCACCCCTCCACTTT.